This T cell receptor beta chain appears in the sequencing data of a study of blood T cell repertoires in COVID-19 (dated by TCRdb to about 2020). Regarding the study in general: The collaborator samples originated in the United States, Italy and Spain and spanned the acute and convalescent phases of COVID-19. The material from the prospective study consisted of cDNA or gDNA derived from T cells, B-cell-depleted T cells, or PBMCs. Deeply sampled blood TCRbeta repertoires from subjects exposed to, actively infected with, or recovered from COVID-19 were included in the dataset. The repertoires were released in a freely available public database intended as a resource for research on the immune response to SARS-CoV-2. The samples were drawn from the first 160 participants of the ongoing ImmuneRACE study and from 1,254 subjects provided by 6 global collaborators. Nearly every sample came with metadata listing a de-identified subject ID, COVID-19 status, age in years and sex. Where available, HLA class I and class II types were obtained from metadata supplied by the sample provider rather than from assay-based typing. Summary of the overall study and its limitations: The quantity of clinical and demographic metadata differed by source and by participant and was supplied without curation.

The collaborating institutions used their own protocols to collect whole blood in K2EDTA tubes. For TCRbeta analysis, collaborators shipped samples in one of three forms: frozen whole blood, isolated PBMCs, or DNA extracted from either of those sample types. This clone appeared a single time. Its antigen is not yet known. No base quality values were provided; no much bigger clone lies one nucleotide off. TCRbeta CDR3 regions were amplified from genomic DNA by means of the immunoSEQ Assay, a bias-controlled multiplex PCR. On the authors' methods: The number of nucleated cells in each sample was estimated by amplification of reference gene primers within the assay. To quantify the absolute abundance of each unique TCRbeta CDR3 rearrangement, sequence reads were collapsed and filtered. For each sample, productive Simpson clonality was calculated by taking the square root of Simpson's diversity index across productive rearrangements. In its TCRdb copy, this immuneACCESS table keeps in-frame sequences only and misses some clones. Where compared with another copy, unresolved V genes explain less than half of these, and the others have no known cause. The V and J calls and clone size are taken from that table; D and trimming were inferred from the DNA. Across this sample there are roughly 100,000 clones, with approximately 85% seen only once. The ten largest make up roughly 5% of the sample.

According to the germline V gene (reference sequence), CDR1 reads MNHEY and CDR2 reads SMNVEV. The CDR3 runs 13 amino acids, cysteine and phenylalanine included. Only CDR3 DNA is held: 39 bases, read in frame from base 1. Trimming leaves V shorter by 10 bases and J shorter by 7 bases, with the junction holding 7 bases beyond the gene matches. This clonotype was obtained from a man aged 55 to 70 with acute or convalescent COVID-19. The rearranged chain carries TRBV27 and TRBJ1-6, with 7 central nucleotides matching TRBD1. The sequenced sample was peripheral blood. The DNA sequence is TGTGCCACCGCGGACAGGCCCAATTCACCCCTCCACTTT. Translated, this is CATADRPNSPLHF.